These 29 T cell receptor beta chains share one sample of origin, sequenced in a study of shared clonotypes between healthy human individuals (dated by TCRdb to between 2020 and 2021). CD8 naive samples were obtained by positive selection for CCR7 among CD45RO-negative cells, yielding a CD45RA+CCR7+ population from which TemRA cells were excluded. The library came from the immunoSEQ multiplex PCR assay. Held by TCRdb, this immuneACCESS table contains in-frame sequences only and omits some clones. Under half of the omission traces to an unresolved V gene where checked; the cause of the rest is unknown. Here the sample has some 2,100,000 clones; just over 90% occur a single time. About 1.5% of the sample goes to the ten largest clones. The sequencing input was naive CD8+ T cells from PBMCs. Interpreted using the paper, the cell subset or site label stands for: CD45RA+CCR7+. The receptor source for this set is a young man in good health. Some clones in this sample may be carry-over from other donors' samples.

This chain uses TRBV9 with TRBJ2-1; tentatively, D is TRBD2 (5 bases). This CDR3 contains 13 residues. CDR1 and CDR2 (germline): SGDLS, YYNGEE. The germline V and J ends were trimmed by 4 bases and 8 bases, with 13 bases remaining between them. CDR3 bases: TGTGCCAGCAGCTCATACGACGGGGATGAGCAGTTCTTC. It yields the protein CASSSYDGDEQFF.

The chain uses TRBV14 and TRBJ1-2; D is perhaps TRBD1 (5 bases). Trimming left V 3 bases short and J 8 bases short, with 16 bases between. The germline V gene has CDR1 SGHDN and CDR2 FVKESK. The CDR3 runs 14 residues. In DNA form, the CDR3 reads TGTGCCAGCAGCCATGGCCAGGGAGCGGAGGGCTACACCTTC. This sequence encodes CASSHGQGAEGYTF.

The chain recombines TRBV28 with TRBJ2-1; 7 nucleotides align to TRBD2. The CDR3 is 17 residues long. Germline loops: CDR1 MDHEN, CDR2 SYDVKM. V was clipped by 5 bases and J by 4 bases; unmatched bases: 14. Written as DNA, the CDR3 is TGTGCCAGCAGTGGGGATGGCGGGAGCGGACCTTACAATGAGCAGTTCTTC. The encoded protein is CASSGDGGSGPYNEQFF.

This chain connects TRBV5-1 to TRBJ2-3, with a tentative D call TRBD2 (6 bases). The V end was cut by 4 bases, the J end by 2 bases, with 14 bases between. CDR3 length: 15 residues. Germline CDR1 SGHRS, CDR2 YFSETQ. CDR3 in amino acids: CASSPIADPTDTQYF. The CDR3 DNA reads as TGCGCCAGCAGCCCGATAGCGGACCCCACAGATACGCAGTATTTT.

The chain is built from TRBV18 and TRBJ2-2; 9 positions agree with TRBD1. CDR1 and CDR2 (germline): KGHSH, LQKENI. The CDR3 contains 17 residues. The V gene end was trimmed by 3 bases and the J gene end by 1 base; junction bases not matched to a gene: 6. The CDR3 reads CASSPSRTGVNTGELFF. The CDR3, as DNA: TGTGCCAGCTCACCGTCTCGGACAGGGGTGAACACCGGGGAGCTGTTTTTT.

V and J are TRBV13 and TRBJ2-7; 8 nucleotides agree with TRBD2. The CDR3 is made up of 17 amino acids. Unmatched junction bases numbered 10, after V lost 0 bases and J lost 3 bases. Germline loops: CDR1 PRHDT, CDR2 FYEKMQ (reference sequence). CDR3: CASSLGRGAGVNYEQYF. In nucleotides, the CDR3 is TGTGCCAGCAGCTTAGGCCGAGGAGCGGGAGTCAACTACGAGCAGTACTTC.

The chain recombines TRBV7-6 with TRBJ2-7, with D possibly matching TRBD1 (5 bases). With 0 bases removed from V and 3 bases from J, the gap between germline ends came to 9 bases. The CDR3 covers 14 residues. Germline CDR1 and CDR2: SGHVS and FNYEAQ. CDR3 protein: CASSLASQGYEQYF. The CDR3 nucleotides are TGTGCCAGCAGCTTAGCTAGTCAGGGCTACGAGCAGTACTTC.

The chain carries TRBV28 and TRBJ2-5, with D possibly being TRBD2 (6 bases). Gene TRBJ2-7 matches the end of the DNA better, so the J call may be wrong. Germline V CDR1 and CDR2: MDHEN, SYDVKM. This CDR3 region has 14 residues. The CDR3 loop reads CASSDRDSGYEQYF. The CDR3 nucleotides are TGTGCCAGCAGTGACCGGGACTCAGGCTACGAGCAGTACTTC.

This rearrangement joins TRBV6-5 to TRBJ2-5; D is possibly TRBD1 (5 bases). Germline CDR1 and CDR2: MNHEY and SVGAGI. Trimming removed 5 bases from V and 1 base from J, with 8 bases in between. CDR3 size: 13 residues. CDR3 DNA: TGTGCCAGCAGTAAGGGGTTCCAAGAGACCCAGTACTTC. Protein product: CASSKGFQETQYF.

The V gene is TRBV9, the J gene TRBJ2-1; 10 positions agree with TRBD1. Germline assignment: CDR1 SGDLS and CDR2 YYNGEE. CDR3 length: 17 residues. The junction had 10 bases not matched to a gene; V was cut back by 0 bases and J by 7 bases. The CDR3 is CASSVARTGGARNEQFF. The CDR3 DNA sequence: TGTGCCAGCAGCGTAGCCCGGACAGGGGGAGCCCGGAATGAGCAGTTCTTC.

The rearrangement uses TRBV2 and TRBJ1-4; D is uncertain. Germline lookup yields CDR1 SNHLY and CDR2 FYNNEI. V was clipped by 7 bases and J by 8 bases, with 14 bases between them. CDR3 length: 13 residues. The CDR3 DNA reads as TGTGCCAGCATAGGGCCCCAGAGGGAAAAACTGTTTTTT. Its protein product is CASIGPQREKLFF.

CDR3 in amino acids: CASSSPRYNQPQHF. The CDR3 DNA sequence: TGTGCCAGCAGCTCCCCCAGATACAATCAGCCCCAGCATTTT. The rearrangement uses TRBV5-8 and TRBJ1-5; D gene ambiguous. The V gene lost 3 bases and the J gene lost 3 bases, with 10 bases spanning the gap. Per the germline V gene, CDR1 is SGHTS and CDR2 is YDEGEE. The length of the CDR3 is 14 residues.

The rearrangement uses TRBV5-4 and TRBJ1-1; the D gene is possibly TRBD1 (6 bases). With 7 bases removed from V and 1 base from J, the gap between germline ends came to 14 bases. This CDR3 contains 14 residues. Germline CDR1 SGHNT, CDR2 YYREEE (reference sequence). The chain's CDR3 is CASSSAGANTEAFF. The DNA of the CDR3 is TGTGCCAGCTCCAGCGCGGGGGCGAACACTGAAGCTTTCTTT.

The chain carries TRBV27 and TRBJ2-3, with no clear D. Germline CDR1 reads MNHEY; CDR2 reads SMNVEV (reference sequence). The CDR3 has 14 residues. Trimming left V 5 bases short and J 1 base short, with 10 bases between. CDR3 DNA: TGTGCCAGCAGTCCAATTTCACGCACAGATACGCAGTATTTT. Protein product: CASSPISRTDTQYF.

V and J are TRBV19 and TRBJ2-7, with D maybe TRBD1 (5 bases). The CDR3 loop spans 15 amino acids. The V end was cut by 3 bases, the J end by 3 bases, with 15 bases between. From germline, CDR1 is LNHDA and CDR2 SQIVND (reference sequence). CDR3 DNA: TGTGCCAGTAGTATGGGGCCGGCAGGCGACTACGAGCAGTACTTC. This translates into CASSMGPAGDYEQYF.

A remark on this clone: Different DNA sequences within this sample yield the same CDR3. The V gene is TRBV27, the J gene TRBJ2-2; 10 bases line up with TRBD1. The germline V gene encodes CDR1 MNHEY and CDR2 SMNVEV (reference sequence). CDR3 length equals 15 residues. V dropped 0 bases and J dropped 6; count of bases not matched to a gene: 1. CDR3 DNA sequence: TGTGCCAGCAGTTTATCGGGGACAGGGGCCGGGGAGCTGTTTTTT. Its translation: CASSLSGTGAGELFF.

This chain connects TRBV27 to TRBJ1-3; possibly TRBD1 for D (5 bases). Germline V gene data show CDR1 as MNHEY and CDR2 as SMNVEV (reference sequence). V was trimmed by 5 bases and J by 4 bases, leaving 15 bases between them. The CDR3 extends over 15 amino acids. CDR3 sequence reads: CASSLRGTGGNTIYF. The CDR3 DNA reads TGTGCCAGCAGTCTCCGGGGGACGGGAGGAAACACCATATATTTT.

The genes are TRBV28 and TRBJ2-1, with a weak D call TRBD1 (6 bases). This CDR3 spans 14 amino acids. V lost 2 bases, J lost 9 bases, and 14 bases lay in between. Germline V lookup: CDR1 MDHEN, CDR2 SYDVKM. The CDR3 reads CASSLLTGFGEQFF. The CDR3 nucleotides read TGTGCCAGCAGTTTACTTACAGGGTTTGGTGAGCAGTTCTTC.

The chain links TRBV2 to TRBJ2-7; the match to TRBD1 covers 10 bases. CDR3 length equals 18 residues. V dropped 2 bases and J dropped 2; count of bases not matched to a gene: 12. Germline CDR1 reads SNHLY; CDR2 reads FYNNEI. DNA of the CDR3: TGTGCCAGCAGTGAAATTAGTGTCGGGACAGGGGTGACCTACGAGCAGTACTTC. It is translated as CASSEISVGTGVTYEQYF.

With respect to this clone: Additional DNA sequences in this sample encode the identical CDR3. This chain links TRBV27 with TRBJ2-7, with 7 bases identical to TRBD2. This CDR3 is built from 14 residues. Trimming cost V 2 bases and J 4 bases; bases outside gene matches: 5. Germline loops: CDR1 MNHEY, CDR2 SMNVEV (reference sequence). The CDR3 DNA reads TGTGCCAGCAGTTTAGTAGCGGGCACATACGAGCAGTACTTC. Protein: CASSLVAGTYEQYF.

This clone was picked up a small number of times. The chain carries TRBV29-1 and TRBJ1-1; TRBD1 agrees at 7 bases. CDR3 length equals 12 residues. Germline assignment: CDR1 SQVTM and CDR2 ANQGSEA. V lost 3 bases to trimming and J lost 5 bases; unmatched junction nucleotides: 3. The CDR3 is CSVDEGATEAFF. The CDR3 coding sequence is TGCAGCGTTGATGAGGGGGCGACTGAAGCTTTCTTT.

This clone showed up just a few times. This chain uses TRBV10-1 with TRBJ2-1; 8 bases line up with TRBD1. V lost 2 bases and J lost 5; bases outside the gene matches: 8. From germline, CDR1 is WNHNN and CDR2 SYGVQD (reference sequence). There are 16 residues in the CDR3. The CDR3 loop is CASSERPLDRDNEQFF. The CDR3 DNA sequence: TGCGCCAGCAGTGAGAGACCCCTGGACAGGGACAATGAGCAGTTCTTC.

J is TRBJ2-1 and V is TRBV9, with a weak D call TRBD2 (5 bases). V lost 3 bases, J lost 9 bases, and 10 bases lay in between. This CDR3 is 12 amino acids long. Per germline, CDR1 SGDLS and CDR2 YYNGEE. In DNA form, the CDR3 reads TGTGCCAGCAGCGGGGAGAGCGCTGAGCAGTTCTTC. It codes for CASSGESAEQFF. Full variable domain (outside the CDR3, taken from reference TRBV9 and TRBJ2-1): DSGVTQTPKHLITATGQRVTLRCSPRSGDLSVYWYQQSLDQGLQFLIQYYNGEERAKGNILERFSAQQFPDLHSELNLSSLELGDSALYFCASSGESAEQFFGPGTRLTVL.

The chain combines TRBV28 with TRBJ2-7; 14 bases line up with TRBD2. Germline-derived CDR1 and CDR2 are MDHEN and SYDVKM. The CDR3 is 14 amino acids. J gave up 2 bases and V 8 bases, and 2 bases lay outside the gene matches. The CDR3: CASGLAGGAYEQYF. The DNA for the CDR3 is TGTGCCAGCGGACTAGCGGGAGGAGCCTACGAGCAGTACTTC.

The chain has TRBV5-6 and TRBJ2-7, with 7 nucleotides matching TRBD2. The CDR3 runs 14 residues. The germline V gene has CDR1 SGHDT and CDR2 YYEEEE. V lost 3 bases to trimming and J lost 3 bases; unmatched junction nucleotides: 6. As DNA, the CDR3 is TGTGCCAGCAGCTCCCGACTAGCCATCTACGAGCAGTACTTC. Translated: CASSSRLAIYEQYF.

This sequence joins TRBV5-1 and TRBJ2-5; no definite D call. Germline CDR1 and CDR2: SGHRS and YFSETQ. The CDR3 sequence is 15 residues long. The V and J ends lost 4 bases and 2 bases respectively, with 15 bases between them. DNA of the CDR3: TGCGCCAGCAGCAATCGACCCGGGTATCAAGAGACCCAGTACTTC. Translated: CASSNRPGYQETQYF.

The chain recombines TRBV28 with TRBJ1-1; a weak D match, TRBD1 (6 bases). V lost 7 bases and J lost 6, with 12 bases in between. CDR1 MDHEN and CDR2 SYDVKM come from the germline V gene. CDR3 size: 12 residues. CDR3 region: CASTDRRAEAFF. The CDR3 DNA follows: TGTGCCAGCACCGACAGGCGGGCTGAAGCTTTCTTT. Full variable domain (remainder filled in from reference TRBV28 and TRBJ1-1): DVKVTQSSRYLVKRTGEKVFLECVQDMDHENMFWYRQDPGLGLRLIYFSYDVKMKEKGDIPEGYSVSREKKERFSLILESASTNQTSMYLCASTDRRAEAFFGQGTRLTVV.

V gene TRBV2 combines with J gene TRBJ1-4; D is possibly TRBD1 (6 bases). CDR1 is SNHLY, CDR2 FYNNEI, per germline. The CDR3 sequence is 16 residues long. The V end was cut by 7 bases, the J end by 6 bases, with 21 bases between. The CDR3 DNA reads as TGTGCCAGCAAGGGGGGGCGCAAATATCCTTATGAAAAACTGTTTTTT. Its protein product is CASKGGRKYPYEKLFF.

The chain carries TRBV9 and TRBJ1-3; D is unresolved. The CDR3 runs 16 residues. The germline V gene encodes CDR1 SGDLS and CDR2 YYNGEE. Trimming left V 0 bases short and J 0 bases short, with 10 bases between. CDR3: CASSVDLGSSGNTIYF. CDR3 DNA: TGTGCCAGCAGCGTAGATCTGGGAAGCTCTGGAAACACCATATATTTT. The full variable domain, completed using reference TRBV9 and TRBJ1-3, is DSGVTQTPKHLITATGQRVTLRCSPRSGDLSVYWYQQSLDQGLQFLIQYYNGEERAKGNILERFSAQQFPDLHSELNLSSLELGDSALYFCASSVDLGSSGNTIYFGEGSWLTVV.